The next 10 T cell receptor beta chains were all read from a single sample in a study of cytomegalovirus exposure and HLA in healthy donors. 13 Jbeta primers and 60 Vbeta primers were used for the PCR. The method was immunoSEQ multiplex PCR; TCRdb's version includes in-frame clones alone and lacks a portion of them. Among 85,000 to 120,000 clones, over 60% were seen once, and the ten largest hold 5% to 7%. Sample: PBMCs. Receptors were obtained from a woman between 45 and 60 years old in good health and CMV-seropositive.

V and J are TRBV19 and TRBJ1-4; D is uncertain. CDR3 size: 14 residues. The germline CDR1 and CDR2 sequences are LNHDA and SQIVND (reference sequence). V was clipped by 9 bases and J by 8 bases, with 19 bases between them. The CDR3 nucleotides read TGTGCCAGCACCCGGTATGGTTCGGTCGAAAAACTGTTTTTT. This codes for CASTRYGSVEKLFF.

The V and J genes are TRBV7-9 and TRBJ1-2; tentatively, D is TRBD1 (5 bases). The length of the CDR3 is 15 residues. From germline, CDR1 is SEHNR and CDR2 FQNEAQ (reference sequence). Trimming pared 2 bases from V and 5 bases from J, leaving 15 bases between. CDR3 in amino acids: CASSLYPGRAYGYTF. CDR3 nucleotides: TGTGCCAGCAGCTTATATCCCGGCAGGGCGTATGGCTACACCTTC.

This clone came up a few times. The CDR3 DNA reads as TGTGCCAGCTCACCACCGATGCAGGGCGGCGAAAAACTGTTTTTT. Its protein product is CASSPPMQGGEKLFF. The chain carries TRBV18 and TRBJ1-4; a possible D gene is TRBD1 (5 bases). Germline CDR1 reads KGHSH; CDR2 reads LQKENI. The germline V and J ends were trimmed by 0 bases and 8 bases, with 13 bases remaining between them. The CDR3 is 15 residues long.

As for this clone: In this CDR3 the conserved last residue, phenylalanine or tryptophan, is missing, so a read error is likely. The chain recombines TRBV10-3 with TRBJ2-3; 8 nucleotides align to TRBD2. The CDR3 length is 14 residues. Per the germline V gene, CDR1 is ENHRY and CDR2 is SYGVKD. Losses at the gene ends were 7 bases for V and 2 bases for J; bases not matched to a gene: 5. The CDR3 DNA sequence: TGTGCCATCATGAATAGCGGGGACACAGATACGCAGTATTTG. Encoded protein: CAIMNSGDTDTQYL.

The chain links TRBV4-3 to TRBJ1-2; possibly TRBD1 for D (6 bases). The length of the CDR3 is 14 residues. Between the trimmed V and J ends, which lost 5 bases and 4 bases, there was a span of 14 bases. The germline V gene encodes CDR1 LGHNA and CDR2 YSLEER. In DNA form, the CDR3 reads TGCGCCAGCAGCTCGGCAGGGGCAGGCTATGGCTACACCTTC. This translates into CASSSAGAGYGYTF.

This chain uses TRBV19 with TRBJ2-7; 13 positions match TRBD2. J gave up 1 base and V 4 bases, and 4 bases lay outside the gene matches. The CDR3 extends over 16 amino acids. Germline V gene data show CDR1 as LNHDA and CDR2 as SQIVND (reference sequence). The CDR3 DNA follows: TGTGCCAGTAGTAGGGGGACTAGCGGGGATTCCTACGAGCAGTACTTC. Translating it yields CASSRGTSGDSYEQYF.

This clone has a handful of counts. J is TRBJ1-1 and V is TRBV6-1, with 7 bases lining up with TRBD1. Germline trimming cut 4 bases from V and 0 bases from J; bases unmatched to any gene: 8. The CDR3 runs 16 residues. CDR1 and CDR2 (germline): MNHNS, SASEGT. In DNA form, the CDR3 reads TGTGCCAGCAGTGCGACAGGGCTTAACATGAACACTGAAGCTTTCTTT. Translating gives CASSATGLNMNTEAFF.

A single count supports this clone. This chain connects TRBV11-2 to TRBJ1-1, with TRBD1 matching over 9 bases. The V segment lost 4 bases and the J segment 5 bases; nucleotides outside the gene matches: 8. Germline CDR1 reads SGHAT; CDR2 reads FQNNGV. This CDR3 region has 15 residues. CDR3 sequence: CASSYIRDRVTEAFF. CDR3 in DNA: TGTGCCAGCAGCTATATCCGGGACAGGGTTACTGAAGCTTTCTTT.

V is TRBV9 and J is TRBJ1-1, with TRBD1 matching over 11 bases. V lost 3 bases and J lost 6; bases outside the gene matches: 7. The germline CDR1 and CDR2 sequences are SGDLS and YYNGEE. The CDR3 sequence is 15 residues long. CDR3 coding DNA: TGTGCCAGCAGCGGACTAGGACAGGGGGCCTCTGAAGCTTTCTTT. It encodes CASSGLGQGASEAFF.

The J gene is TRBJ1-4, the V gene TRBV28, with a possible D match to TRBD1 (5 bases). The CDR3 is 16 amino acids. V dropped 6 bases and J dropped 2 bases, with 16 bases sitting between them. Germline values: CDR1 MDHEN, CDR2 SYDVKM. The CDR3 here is CASRAVGEATNEKLFF. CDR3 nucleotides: TGTGCCAGCAGGGCAGTGGGGGAGGCGACTAATGAAAAACTGTTTTTT.